The clone carrying this T cell receptor beta chain was observed many times. Its antigen is still unknown. Researchers took RNA transcripts and amplified the TCR beta CDR3 regions from them. During a first-round RT-PCR of the TCR CDR3, the HTBI primer set was used. From the multiplex PCR reads, TCRdb called clonotypes with MiXCR, one entry per CDR3 protein. Of some 400,000 distinct CDR3 sequences in the sample, roughly 14% were seen once. The data were obtained in a study of T cells in Graves' hyperthyroidism and ophthalmopathy. Broader study findings: Blood also contained most expanded thyroid clonotypes above 0.001.

The sample comprised blood. The receptor was isolated from a young man with Graves' hyperthyroidism that later progressed to Graves' ophthalmopathy.

The CDR3, as DNA: TGTGCCAGCAGCCCCCGACAGGGAGATGGGAACACTGAAGCTTTCTTT. Protein sequence: CASSPRQGDGNTEAFF. The V gene is TRBV13, the J gene TRBJ1-1, with TRBD1 identical over 7 bases. Germline CDR1 and CDR2: PRHDT and FYEKMQ (reference sequence). This CDR3 has 16 residues. Unmatched junction bases numbered 10, after V lost 5 bases and J lost 1 base.